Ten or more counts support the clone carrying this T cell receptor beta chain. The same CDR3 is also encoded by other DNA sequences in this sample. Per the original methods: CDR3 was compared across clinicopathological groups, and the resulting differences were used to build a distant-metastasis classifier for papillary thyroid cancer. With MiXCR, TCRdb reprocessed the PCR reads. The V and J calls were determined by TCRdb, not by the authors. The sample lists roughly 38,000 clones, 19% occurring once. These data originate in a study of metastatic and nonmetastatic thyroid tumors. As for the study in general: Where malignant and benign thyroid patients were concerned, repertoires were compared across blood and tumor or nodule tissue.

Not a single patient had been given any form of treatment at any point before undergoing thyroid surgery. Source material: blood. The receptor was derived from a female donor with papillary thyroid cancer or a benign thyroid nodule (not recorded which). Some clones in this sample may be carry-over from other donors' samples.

CDR3 protein: CASTKSWAGPKDTQYF. The CDR3 DNA reads as TGTGCCAGCACCAAAAGCTGGGCGGGACCCAAAGATACGCAGTATTTT. This chain connects TRBV7-2 to TRBJ2-3, with D tentatively TRBD2 (6 bases). The CDR3 consists of 16 residues. Per the germline V gene, CDR1 is SGHTA and CDR2 is FQGNSA. With 7 bases removed from V and 5 bases from J, the gap between germline ends came to 22 bases.